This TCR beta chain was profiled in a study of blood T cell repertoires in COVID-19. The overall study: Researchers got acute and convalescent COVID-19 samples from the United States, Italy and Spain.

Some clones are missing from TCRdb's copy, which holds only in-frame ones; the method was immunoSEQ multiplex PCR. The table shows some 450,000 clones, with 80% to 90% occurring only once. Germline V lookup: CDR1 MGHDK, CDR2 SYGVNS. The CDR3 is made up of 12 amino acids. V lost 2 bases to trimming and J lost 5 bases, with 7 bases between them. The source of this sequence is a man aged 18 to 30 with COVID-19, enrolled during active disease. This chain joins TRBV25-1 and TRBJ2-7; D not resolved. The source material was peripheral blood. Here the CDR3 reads CASSELGDEQYF. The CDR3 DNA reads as TGTGCCAGCAGTGAACTAGGCGACGAGCAGTACTTC.